The 5 T cell receptor beta chains reported below all come from one sample, sequenced in a study of shared clonotypes between healthy human individuals. Repertoires were generated with immunoSEQ multiplex PCR, while TCRdb's copy carries only in-frame clones and drops some. The sample contains 980,000 or so clones, 76% of which appear only once. The source material was memory CD4+ T cells sorted from blood. Subset in this sample: CD45RA-negative fraction. These receptors were taken from a man between 18 and 29 years old in good health.

The V and J genes are TRBV7-2 and TRBJ2-1; D is tentatively TRBD1 or TRBD2 (5 bases each). V lost 6 bases and J lost 6, with 12 bases in between. The CDR3 is 13 residues long. Germline CDR1 SGHTA, CDR2 FQGNSA. The CDR3 DNA follows: TGTGCCAGCAGTTCGGGGCCCCGCAATGAGCAGTTCTTC. Translating it yields CASSSGPRNEQFF.

This clone came up once. V gene TRBV9 combines with J gene TRBJ2-1, with D perhaps TRBD1 or TRBD2 (5 bases each). This CDR3 region has 18 residues. CDR1 and CDR2 (germline): SGDLS, YYNGEE. Trimming left V 2 bases short and J 0 bases short, with 18 bases between. The CDR3 spells CASSVEGGGRSSYNEQFF. The CDR3 region has the DNA TGTGCCAGCAGCGTCGAAGGTGGGGGACGGAGCTCCTACAATGAGCAGTTCTTC.

CDR3 bases: TGTGCCAGCAGCGTAGGGATTATTCCCTACGAGCAGTACTTC. Translating it yields CASSVGIIPYEQYF. The rearrangement joins TRBV9 to TRBJ2-7; no definite D call. The V end was cut by 0 bases, the J end by 2 bases, with 9 bases between. Germline V gene lookup returns CDR1 SGDLS and CDR2 YYNGEE. CDR3 length: 14 residues.

The chain employs TRBV5-4 and TRBJ1-2; D remains unclear. V lost 0 bases and J 7 bases, leaving 7 bases between the germline ends. This CDR3 contains 12 residues. Per germline, CDR1 SGHNT and CDR2 YYREEE (reference sequence). For the CDR3, the DNA is TGTGCCAGCAGCTTGGCCCGTTCTGGCTACACCTTC. Amino acids: CASSLARSGYTF.

This sequence joins TRBV11-2 and TRBJ2-2; 9 nucleotides match TRBD2. Trimming at V came to 4 bases and at J to 7 bases, leaving 10 bases not matched to a gene. CDR3 length equals 16 residues. Per germline, CDR1 SGHAT and CDR2 FQNNGV. In DNA, the CDR3 is TGTGCCAGCAGCTCATCCCAAGCGGGGGGCCACGGGGAGCTGTTTTTT. Protein sequence: CASSSSQAGGHGELFF.